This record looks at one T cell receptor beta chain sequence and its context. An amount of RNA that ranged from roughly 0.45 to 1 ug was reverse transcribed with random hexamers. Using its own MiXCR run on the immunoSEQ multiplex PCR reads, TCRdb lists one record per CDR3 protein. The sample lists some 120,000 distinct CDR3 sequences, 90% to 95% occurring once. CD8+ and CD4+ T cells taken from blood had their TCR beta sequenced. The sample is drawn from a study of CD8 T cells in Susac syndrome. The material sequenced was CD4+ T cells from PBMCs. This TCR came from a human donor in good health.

For the CDR3, the DNA is TGCGCCAGCAGCTTGGGGGCGTGGGACAATGAGCAGTTCTTC. This codes for CASSLGAWDNEQFF. This rearrangement joins TRBV5-1 to TRBJ2-1; D gene uncertain. The CDR3 consists of 14 residues. Trimming took off 0 bases at V and 5 bases at J, with 9 bases between the two ends. Germline V gene lookup returns CDR1 SGHRS and CDR2 YFSETQ. The full variable domain, completed using reference TRBV5-1 and TRBJ2-1, is KAGVTQTPRYLIKTRGQQVTLSCSPISGHRSVSWYQQTPGQGLQFLFEYFSETQRNKGNFPGRFSGRQFSNSRSEMNVSTLELGDSALYLCASSLGAWDNEQFFGPGTRLTVL.